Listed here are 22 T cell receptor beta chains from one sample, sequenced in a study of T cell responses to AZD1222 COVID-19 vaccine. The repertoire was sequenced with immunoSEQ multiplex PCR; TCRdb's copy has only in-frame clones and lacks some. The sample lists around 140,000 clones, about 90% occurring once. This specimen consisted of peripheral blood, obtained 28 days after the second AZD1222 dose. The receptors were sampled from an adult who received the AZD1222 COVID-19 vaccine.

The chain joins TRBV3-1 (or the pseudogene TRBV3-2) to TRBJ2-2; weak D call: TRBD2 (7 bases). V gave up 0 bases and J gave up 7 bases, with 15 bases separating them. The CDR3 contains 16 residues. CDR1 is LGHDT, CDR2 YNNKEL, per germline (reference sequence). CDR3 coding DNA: TGTGCCAGCAGCCAAGAGGGGGGGCTTGGCGTCGGGGAGCTGTTTTTT. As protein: CASSQEGGLGVGELFF.

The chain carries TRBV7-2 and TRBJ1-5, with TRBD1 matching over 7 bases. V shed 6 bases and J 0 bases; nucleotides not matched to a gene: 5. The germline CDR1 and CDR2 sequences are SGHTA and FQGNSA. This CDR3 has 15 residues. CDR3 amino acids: CASRWDSSSNQPQHF. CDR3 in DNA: TGTGCCAGCAGATGGGACAGCAGTAGCAATCAGCCCCAGCATTTT.

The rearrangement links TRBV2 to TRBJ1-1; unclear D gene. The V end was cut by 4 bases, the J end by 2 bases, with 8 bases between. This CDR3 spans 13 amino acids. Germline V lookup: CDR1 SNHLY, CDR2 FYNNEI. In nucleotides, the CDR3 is TGTGCCAGCAGTGGTGAAGGAAACACTGAAGCTTTCTTT. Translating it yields CASSGEGNTEAFF.

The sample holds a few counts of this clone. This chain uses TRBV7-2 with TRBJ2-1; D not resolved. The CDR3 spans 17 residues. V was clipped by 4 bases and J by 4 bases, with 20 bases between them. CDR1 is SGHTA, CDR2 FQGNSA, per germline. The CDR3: CASSWVAWVSRYNEQFF. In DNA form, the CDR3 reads TGTGCCAGCAGCTGGGTGGCCTGGGTTTCGAGGTACAATGAGCAGTTCTTC.

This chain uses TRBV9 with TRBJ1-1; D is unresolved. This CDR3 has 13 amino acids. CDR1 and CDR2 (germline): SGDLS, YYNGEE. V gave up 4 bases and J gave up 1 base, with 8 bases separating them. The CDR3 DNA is TGTGCCAGCAGCTCCGCCCCGAACACTGAAGCTTTCTTT. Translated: CASSSAPNTEAFF.

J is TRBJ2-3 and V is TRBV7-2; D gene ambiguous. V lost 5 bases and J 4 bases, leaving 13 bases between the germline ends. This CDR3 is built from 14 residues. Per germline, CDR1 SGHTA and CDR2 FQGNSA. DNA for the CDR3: TGTGCCAGCAGCGTTGGTGATTGGGCAGATACGCAGTATTTT. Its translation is CASSVGDWADTQYF.

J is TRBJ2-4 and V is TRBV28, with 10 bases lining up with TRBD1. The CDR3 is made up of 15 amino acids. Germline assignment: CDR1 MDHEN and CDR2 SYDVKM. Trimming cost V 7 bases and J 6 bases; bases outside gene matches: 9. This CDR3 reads CASTSLRTGGNIQYF. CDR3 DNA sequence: TGTGCCAGCACTTCGTTAAGGACAGGGGGAAACATTCAGTACTTC. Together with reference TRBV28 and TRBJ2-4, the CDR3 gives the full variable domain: DVKVTQSSRYLVKRTGEKVFLECVQDMDHENMFWYRQDPGLGLRLIYFSYDVKMKEKGDIPEGYSVSREKKERFSLILESASTNQTSMYLCASTSLRTGGNIQYFGAGTRLSVL.

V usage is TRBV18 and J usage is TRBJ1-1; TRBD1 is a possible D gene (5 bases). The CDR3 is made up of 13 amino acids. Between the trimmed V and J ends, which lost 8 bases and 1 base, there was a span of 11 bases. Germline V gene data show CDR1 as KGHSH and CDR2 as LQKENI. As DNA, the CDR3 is TGTGCCAGCGTACGACAGCGGAACACTGAAGCTTTCTTT. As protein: CASVRQRNTEAFF.

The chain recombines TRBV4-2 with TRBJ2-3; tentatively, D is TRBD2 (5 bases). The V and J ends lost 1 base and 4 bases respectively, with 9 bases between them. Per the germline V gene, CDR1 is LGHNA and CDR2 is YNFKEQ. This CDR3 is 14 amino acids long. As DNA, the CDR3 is TGTGCCAGCAGCCAAGCTCTAGCATCAGATACGCAGTATTTT. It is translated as CASSQALASDTQYF.

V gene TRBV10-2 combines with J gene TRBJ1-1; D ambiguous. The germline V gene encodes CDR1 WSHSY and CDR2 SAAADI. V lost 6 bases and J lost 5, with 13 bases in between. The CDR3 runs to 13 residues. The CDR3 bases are TGCGCCAGCAGAGTGGCGGAGGGAACTGAAGCTTTCTTT. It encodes CASRVAEGTEAFF.

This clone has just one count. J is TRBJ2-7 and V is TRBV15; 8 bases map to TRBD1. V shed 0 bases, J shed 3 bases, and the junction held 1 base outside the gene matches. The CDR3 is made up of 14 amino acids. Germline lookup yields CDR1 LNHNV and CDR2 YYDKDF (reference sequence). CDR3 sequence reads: CATSRETGDYEQYF. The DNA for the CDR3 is TGTGCCACCAGCAGAGAGACAGGGGACTACGAGCAGTACTTC.

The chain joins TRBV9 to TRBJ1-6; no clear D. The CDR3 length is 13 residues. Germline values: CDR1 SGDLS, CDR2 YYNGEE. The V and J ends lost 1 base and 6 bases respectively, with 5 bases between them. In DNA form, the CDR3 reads TGTGCCAGCAGCGTATCGGTTAATTCACCCCTCCACTTT. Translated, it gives CASSVSVNSPLHF.

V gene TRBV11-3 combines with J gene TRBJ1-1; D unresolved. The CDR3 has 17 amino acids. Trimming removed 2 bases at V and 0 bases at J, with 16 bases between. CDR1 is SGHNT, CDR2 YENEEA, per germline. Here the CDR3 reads CASSLRRWASLNTEAFF. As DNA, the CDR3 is TGTGCCAGCAGCTTAAGGAGATGGGCGTCTTTGAACACTGAAGCTTTCTTT.

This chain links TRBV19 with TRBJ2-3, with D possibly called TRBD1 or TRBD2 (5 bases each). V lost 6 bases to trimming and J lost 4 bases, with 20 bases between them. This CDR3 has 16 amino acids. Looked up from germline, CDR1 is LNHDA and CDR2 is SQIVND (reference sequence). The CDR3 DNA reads TGTGCCAGTAGCCCTGTGGGGGAAAGGGCCCCAGATACGCAGTATTTT. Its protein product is CASSPVGERAPDTQYF. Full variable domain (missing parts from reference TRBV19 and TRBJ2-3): DGGITQSPKYLFRKEGQNVTLSCEQNLNHDAMYWYRQDPGQGLRLIYYSQIVNDFQKGDIAEGYSVSREKKESFPLTVTSAQKNPTAFYLCASSPVGERAPDTQYFGPGTRLTVL.

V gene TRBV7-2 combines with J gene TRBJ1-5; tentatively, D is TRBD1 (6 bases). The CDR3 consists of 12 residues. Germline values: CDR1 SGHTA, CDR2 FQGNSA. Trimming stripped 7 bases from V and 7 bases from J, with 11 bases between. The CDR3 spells CASTTRGQPQHF. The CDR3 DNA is TGTGCCAGCACCACCAGGGGACAGCCCCAGCATTTT.

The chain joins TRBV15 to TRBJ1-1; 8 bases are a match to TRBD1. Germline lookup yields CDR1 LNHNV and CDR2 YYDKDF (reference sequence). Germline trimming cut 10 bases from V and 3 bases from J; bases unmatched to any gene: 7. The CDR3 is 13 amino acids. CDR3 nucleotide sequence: TGTGCCATTGCGCAGGGGGCGGACACTGAAGCTTTCTTT. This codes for CAIAQGADTEAFF. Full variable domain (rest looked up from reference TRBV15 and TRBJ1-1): DAMVIQNPRYQVTQFGKPVTLSCSQTLNHNVMYWYQQKSSQAPKLLFHYYDKDFNNEADTPDNFQSRRPNTSFCFLDIRSPGLGDTAMYLCAIAQGADTEAFFGQGTRLTVV.

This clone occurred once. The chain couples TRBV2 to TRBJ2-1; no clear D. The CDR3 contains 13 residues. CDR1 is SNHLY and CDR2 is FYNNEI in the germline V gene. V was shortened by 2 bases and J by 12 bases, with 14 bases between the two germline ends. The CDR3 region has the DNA TGTGCCAGCAGTGAACTCGGACGGCTAGGGCAGTTCTTC. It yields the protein CASSELGRLGQFF.

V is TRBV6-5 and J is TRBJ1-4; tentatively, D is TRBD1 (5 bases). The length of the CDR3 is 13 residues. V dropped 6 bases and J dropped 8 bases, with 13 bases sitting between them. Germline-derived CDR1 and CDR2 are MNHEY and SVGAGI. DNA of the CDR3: TGTGCCAGCAGGTCGGGGGGGGAGGAAAAACTGTTTTTT. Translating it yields CASRSGGEEKLFF.

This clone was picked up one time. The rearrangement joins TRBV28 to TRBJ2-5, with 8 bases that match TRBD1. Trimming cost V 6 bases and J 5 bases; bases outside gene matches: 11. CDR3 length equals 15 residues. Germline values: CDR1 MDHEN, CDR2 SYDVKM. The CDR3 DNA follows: TGTGCCAGCAGATCCCAGGGGGCTCATTGGGAGACCCAGTACTTC. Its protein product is CASRSQGAHWETQYF.

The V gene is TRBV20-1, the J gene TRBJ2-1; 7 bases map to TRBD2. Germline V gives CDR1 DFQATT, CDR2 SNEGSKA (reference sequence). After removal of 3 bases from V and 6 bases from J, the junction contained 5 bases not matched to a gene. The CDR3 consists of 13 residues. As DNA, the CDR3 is TGCAGTGCTAGTGCGGGAGCGGGCAATGAGCAGTTCTTC. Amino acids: CSASAGAGNEQFF.

The CDR3 DNA follows: TGTGCCTGGAGGGAGCCCAGCGGGAGTATGAATGAGCAGTTCTTC. This encodes CAWREPSGSMNEQFF. V is TRBV30 and J is TRBJ2-1, with 8 positions matching TRBD2. Germline CDR1 is GTSNPN and CDR2 is SVGIG (reference sequence). CDR3 length: 15 residues. Trimming cost V 3 bases and J 7 bases; bases outside gene matches: 11.

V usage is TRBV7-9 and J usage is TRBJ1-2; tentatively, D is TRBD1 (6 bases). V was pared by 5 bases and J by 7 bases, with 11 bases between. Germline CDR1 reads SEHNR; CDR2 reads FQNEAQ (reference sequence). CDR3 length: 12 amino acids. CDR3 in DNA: TGTGCCAGCAGCAGGGACACAGTTGGCTACACCTTC. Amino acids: CASSRDTVGYTF.